This T cell receptor beta chain was observed in a study of shared clonotypes between healthy human individuals. Whole-study context: Per donor, three plates held CD4 naive cells, three held CD4 memory, two held CD8 naive and one held CD8 memory. Points from the study as a whole: Even with large depth, rarefaction showed that sorted-subset sequencing was incomplete.

V dropped 4 bases and J dropped 0; count of bases not matched to a gene: 6. CDR3 length: 17 amino acids. Germline-derived CDR1 and CDR2 are MNHEY and SMNVEV (reference sequence). Here immunoSEQ multiplex PCR was the method, and the copy in TCRdb shows in-frame clones only, minus some. The sample yields about 2,100,000 clones, just over 90% seen once. Naive CD8 cells comprised CD45RO-negative, CCR7-positively selected cells, excluding terminally differentiated effector memory CD45RA+ cells. Only Caucasian adults living in Nashville, Tennessee served as donors. About this clone: Its matching antigen is unknown.

Source material: naive CD8+ T cells from PBMCs. This clonotype originated in a man between 18 and 29 years old in good health. Some clones in this sample may be carry-over from other donors' samples. This chain connects TRBV27 to TRBJ2-6; 7 nucleotides line up with TRBD1. The CDR3 bases are TGTGCCAGCAGTTCCAGGACAGGTAGCTCTGGGGCCAACGTCCTGACTTTC. It encodes CASSSRTGSSGANVLTF.